A selection of T cell receptor beta chains follows, all from one sample in a study of radiation and T cells in renal cell carcinoma. Libraries were prepared by immunoSEQ multiplex PCR; TCRdb keeps only in-frame clonotypes and omits some of them. Of about 21,000 clones listed, approximately 80% are singletons. Source: blood, taken from a patient whose treatment included radiotherapy and nephrectomy. These receptors were collected from a man between 60 and 75 years old with renal cell carcinoma. CDR3s include the opening cysteine and the closing phenylalanine or tryptophan.

J,V,CDR3
TRBJ1-5,TRBV7-8,CASSLALSGGEDQPQHF
TRBJ2-1,TRBV9,CASARAGEAYNEQFF
TRBJ2-7,TRBV11-2,CASSLGSEQYF
TRBJ2-5,TRBV6-5,CASRQGLERTQYF
TRBJ2-3,TRBV30,CAWSLMNSGVGDTQYF
TRBJ2-4,TRBV7-2,CASSTLKDVALAKNIQYF
TRBJ2-2,TRBV30,CAWSVRGLDTGELFF
TRBJ2-5,TRBV4-2,CASSERLAGGPEETQYF
TRBJ2-5,TRBV14,CASSSITGLGETQYF
TRBJ2-5,TRBV27,CASSPGNRRGTQYF
TRBJ1-4,TRBV10-2,CASSGLLNEKLFF
TRBJ2-5,TRBV6-5,CASTPAAQETQYF
TRBJ1-1,TRBV7-9,CASSLRRGHAFF
TRBJ2-2,TRBV19,CASSIRATQNTGELFF
TRBJ2-5,TRBV5-1,CASSFDRLRETQYF
TRBJ2-1,TRBV9,CASSVEGGPYNEQFF
TRBJ2-5,TRBV5-1,CASSLAQIQETQYF
TRBJ1-1,TRBV6-1,CASTLDTNTEAFF
TRBJ2-1,TRBV6-5,CASSQAASGHTEQFF
TRBJ2-7,TRBV5-1,CASSRSGELAYEQYF
TRBJ1-3,TRBV25-1,CASSPVWEGSGNTIYF
TRBJ2-7,TRBV18,CASSPIFGRGSYEQYF
TRBJ2-2,TRBV9,CASSVATRITGELFF
TRBJ2-3,TRBV15,CATSSRPGSMGDTQYF
TRBJ2-2,TRBV19,CASSILNTGELFF
TRBJ1-3,TRBV12-1,CASPTGNTIYF
TRBJ2-7,TRBV5-6,CASTHAGSYEQYF
TRBJ1-2,TRBV30,CAWSVQGYGYTF
TRBJ1-1,TRBV18,CASSPRLDKTEAFF
TRBJ2-1,TRBV14,CASSENRGPYNEQFF
TRBJ1-3,TRBV19,CASSIWPPRNSGNTIYF